This T cell receptor (beta chain) emerged from a study of blood T cell repertoires in COVID-19 (dated by TCRdb to between 2020 and 2021). Regarding the complete study: The collaborator samples originated in the United States, Italy and Spain and spanned the acute and convalescent phases of COVID-19. Nearly every sample came with metadata listing a de-identified subject ID, COVID-19 status, age in years and sex. Subjects who had been exposed to COVID-19, were actively infected with it, or had recovered from it provided the deeply sampled blood TCRbeta repertoires that made up the dataset. The repertoires were released in a freely available public database intended as a resource for research on the immune response to SARS-CoV-2. The samples were drawn from two sources: the first 160 participants of the ongoing ImmuneRACE study, and fewer than 1,500 subjects contributed by 6 global collaborators. Where HLA class I and class II types were available, the types were taken from metadata supplied by the sample provider, not from assay-based typing. The material from the prospective study consisted of cDNA or gDNA derived from T cells, B-cell-depleted T cells, or PBMCs. Results the study describes overall, beyond this receptor: The amount of clinical and demographic metadata varied by source and participant and was provided uncurated.

TCRbeta CDR3 regions were amplified from genomic DNA by means of the immunoSEQ Assay, a bias-controlled multiplex PCR. The study's processing was this. The number of nucleated cells in each sample was estimated by amplification of reference gene primers within the assay. Sequence reads were collapsed and filtered to measure the absolute abundance of every unique TCRbeta CDR3 rearrangement. Productive Simpson clonality was computed per sample as the square root of Simpson's diversity index over productive rearrangements. The immuneACCESS repertoire file appears here via TCRdb, limited to in-frame rearrangements. These files lack a portion of the clones; in checked studies, under half of the deficit traces to unresolved V genes, and the cause of the others is not known. The V and J calls and the clone size are those of that table, but D and trimming were determined from the DNA. The sample table holds about 69,000 clones, of which 85% to 90% were seen once. 5% to 6.5% of the sample is in the top ten clones.

The CDR3 sequence holds 15 residues, the cysteine and phenylalanine included. Only the CDR3 portion is preserved as DNA: 45 bases, with reading frame beginning at the first base. Between the V and J ends, shortened by 2 bases and 6 bases respectively, the junction contains 14 bases. CDR1 and CDR2, per the germline V gene, are SGHAT and FQNNGV. Each collaborating institution followed its own protocols to collect whole blood in K2EDTA tubes. For TCRbeta analysis, collaborators shipped samples as frozen whole blood, isolated PBMCs, or DNA extracted from either of those sample types. In the case of this clone: It lacks a known antigen. Base qualities are missing; no much larger clone stands one base away.

This sequence uses TRBV11-2 and TRBJ2-1; no D gene can be assigned with confidence. The sample taken for sequencing was peripheral blood. This clonotype was obtained from a man aged 45-60 years with acute or convalescent COVID-19. Here is the DNA: TGTGCCAGCAGCTTACAGGCCGCCAACCCCAATGAGCAGTTCTTC. This is translated as CASSLQAANPNEQFF.